The 31 T cell receptor beta chains in this list originate from one sample, sequenced in a study of T cell repertoires in cytomegalovirus infection. TCRdb reprocessed the reads with MiXCR, giving one entry per CDR3 protein. Here the sample spans 250,000 to 300,000 distinct CDR3 sequences, 20% to 30% being singletons. Sequenced: PBMCs. The receptors here all came from a human donor in good health (CMV status not recorded). Some clones in this sample may be carry-over from other donors' samples.

The chain joins TRBV29-1 to TRBJ2-1; 13 bases are a match to TRBD2. Per germline, CDR1 SQVTM and CDR2 ANQGSEA. The length of the CDR3 is 16 residues. Trimming at V came to 6 bases and at J to 0 bases, leaving 5 bases not matched to a gene. Here the CDR3 DNA reads TGCAGCGTCGAGGGGACTAGCGGGATCTCCTACAATGAGCAGTTCTTC. Translating gives CSVEGTSGISYNEQFF.

This sequence joins TRBV7-9 and TRBJ2-7, with TRBD1 identical over 7 bases. The CDR3 spans 13 residues. The germline CDR1 and CDR2 sequences are SEHNR and FQNEAQ (reference sequence). V was clipped by 5 bases and J by 5 bases; unmatched bases: 6. CDR3 amino acids: CASSQGQVHEQYF. In DNA form, the CDR3 reads TGTGCCAGCAGCCAAGGACAGGTTCACGAGCAGTACTTC.

The table lists this clonotype with many counts. This chain uses TRBV7-2 with TRBJ1-1; 8 bases are a match to TRBD1. The V segment lost 6 bases and the J segment 4 bases; nucleotides outside the gene matches: 7. In germline, CDR1 is SGHTA, CDR2 FQGNSA. The CDR3 consists of 14 residues. The CDR3, as DNA: TGTGCCAGCAGACACGACAGGGGTAGCACTGAAGCTTTCTTT. Translated: CASRHDRGSTEAFF.

This clonotype appeared many times. The genes are TRBV18 and TRBJ2-7; 14 bases fit TRBD2. The junction had 5 bases not matched to a gene; V was cut back by 3 bases and J by 7 bases. CDR3 size: 15 residues. Germline-derived CDR1 and CDR2 are KGHSH and LQKENI. CDR3 amino acids: CASSPGLAGEGEQYV. CDR3 DNA: TGTGCCAGCTCACCGGGACTAGCGGGAGAAGGGGAGCAGTACGTC.

The chain is built from TRBV28 and TRBJ2-4; TRBD2 aligns across 12 bases. CDR3 length: 19 residues. Germline values: CDR1 MDHEN, CDR2 SYDVKM. Trimming removed 1 base from V and 1 base from J; junction bases left unmatched: 8. The CDR3 DNA is TGTGCCAGCAGTTTATTAGCTAGCGGGGGGGCCAAGGCCAAAAACATTCAGTACTTC. Translation gives CASSLLASGGAKAKNIQYF.

The V gene is TRBV19, the J gene TRBJ1-3; D call uncertain. CDR1 is LNHDA, CDR2 SQIVND, per germline (reference sequence). The CDR3 extends over 16 amino acids. V shed 4 bases and J shed 2 bases, with 15 bases lying between them. As DNA, the CDR3 is TGTGCCAGTAGTACCATCGGGATGGCAGCTGGAAACACCATATATTTT. Protein: CASSTIGMAAGNTIYF.

This clonotype was seen a few times. V usage is TRBV6-5 and J usage is TRBJ1-1; 9 nucleotides agree with TRBD1. J was trimmed by 1 base and V by 1 base; bases with no gene match: 4. The germline V gene encodes CDR1 MNHEY and CDR2 SVGAGI. The CDR3 covers 16 residues. The CDR3 bases are TGTGCCAGCAGTTACTTGACAGGGGGGACGAACACTGAAGCTTTCTTT. It codes for CASSYLTGGTNTEAFF.

This rearrangement joins TRBV28 to TRBJ1-1, with D tentatively TRBD1 (5 bases). Trimming took off 8 bases at V and 5 bases at J, with 12 bases between the two ends. The germline V gene has CDR1 MDHEN and CDR2 SYDVKM. The CDR3 totals 12 residues. CDR3 nucleotides: TGTGCCAGCTCGGAGGGGTGGACTGAAGCTTTCTTT. Amino acid sequence: CASSEGWTEAFF.

The genes are TRBV20-1 and TRBJ2-7; TRBD2 matches 13 bases. The germline gives CDR1 DFQATT, CDR2 SNEGSKA (reference sequence). This CDR3 comprises 16 residues. The ends lost 3 bases at V and 6 bases at J; junction bases unmatched: 11. As DNA, the CDR3 is TGCAGTGCTAGTACCCGAAGACTAGCGGGAGGAGGCGAGCAGTACTTC. Translated, it gives CSASTRRLAGGGEQYF.

This clonotype was seen repeatedly, ten times or more. The chain carries TRBV7-2 and TRBJ2-1, with 9 bases lining up with TRBD2. The CDR3 is made up of 16 amino acids. The germline V gene has CDR1 SGHTA and CDR2 FQGNSA. V lost 5 bases, J lost 2 bases, and 7 bases stayed unmatched. CDR3 DNA sequence: TGTGCCAGCAGCCCGGGATTAGCGGGGGCCTACAATGAGCAGTTCTTC. Protein product: CASSPGLAGAYNEQFF.

This clonotype was recorded many times. The chain recombines TRBV7-2 with TRBJ1-6; D is unclear. V lost 4 bases and J 10 bases, leaving 11 bases between the germline ends. The CDR3 contains 13 residues. The V gene's germline CDR1 is SGHTA and CDR2 FQGNSA. CDR3 bases: TGTGCCAGCAGCTATTCCACGGGATCACCCCTCCACTTT. It specifies CASSYSTGSPLHF. Using reference TRBV7-2 and TRBJ1-6 for the parts outside the CDR3, the full variable domain is GAGVSQSPSNKVTEKGKDVELRCDPISGHTALYWYRQSLGQGLEFLIYFQGNSAPDKSGLPSDRFSAERTGGSVSTLTIQRTQQEDSAVYLCASSYSTGSPLHFGNGTRLTVT.

The rearrangement links TRBV6-2 or TRBV6-3 to TRBJ2-7; D ambiguous. Trimming pared 4 bases from V and 5 bases from J, leaving 9 bases between. Germline CDR1 reads MNHEY; CDR2 reads SVGEGT. CDR3 length equals 12 residues. The CDR3 here is CASSSRYHEQYF. The CDR3 DNA reads as TGTGCCAGCAGTTCGCGCTATCACGAGCAGTACTTC.

This rearrangement joins TRBV11-2 to TRBJ2-3; 13 nucleotides match TRBD2. Germline V lookup: CDR1 SGHAT, CDR2 FQNNGV. This CDR3 contains 18 residues. V trimming: 4 bases; J trimming: 0 bases; junction bases outside the gene matches: 7. As DNA, the CDR3 is TGTGCCAGCAGCTCGTCGGGACTAGCGGGGAGGAGCACAGATACGCAGTATTTT. This codes for CASSSSGLAGRSTDTQYF.

The CDR3 here is CASRADYNEQFF. The CDR3 DNA sequence: TGTGCCAGCAGAGCAGACTACAATGAGCAGTTCTTC. The chain is built from TRBV25-1 and TRBJ2-1; D unresolved. Deletions cut 6 bases from V and 3 bases from J, with 6 bases between. Germline lookup yields CDR1 MGHDK and CDR2 SYGVNS. The CDR3 has 12 amino acids.

This clonotype occurred a few times. This sequence joins TRBV7-8 and TRBJ2-7, with D maybe TRBD1 (5 bases). Trimming took off 2 bases at V and 2 bases at J, with 7 bases between the two ends. The CDR3 covers 13 residues. Per the germline V gene, CDR1 is SGHVS and CDR2 is FQNEAQ. CDR3 coding DNA: TGTGCCAGCAGCTTAATCAGGGCCTACGAGCAGTACTTC. Amino acids: CASSLIRAYEQYF.

This clonotype was counted at least ten times. J is TRBJ2-7 and V is TRBV7-2; 7 nucleotides match TRBD1. Trimming cost V 1 base and J 1 base; bases outside gene matches: 4. Germline CDR1 reads SGHTA; CDR2 reads FQGNSA. The CDR3 has 15 residues. The CDR3 sequence: CASSLVADRSYEQYF. CDR3 DNA: TGTGCCAGCAGCTTAGTGGCGGACAGGTCCTACGAGCAGTACTTC.

The genes are TRBV7-2 and TRBJ2-1, with 11 positions matching TRBD2. CDR1 SGHTA and CDR2 FQGNSA come from the germline V gene. CDR3 length equals 19 residues. V shed 1 base and J 3 bases; nucleotides not matched to a gene: 11. As DNA, the CDR3 is TGTGCCAGCAGCTTAGAGACTAGCGGGACAAGCTCAAACTACAATGAGCAGTTCTTC. Its translation is CASSLETSGTSSNYNEQFF. The full variable domain, its missing parts supplied by reference TRBV7-2 and TRBJ2-1, is GAGVSQSPSNKVTEKGKDVELRCDPISGHTALYWYRQSLGQGLEFLIYFQGNSAPDKSGLPSDRFSAERTGGSVSTLTIQRTQQEDSAVYLCASSLETSGTSSNYNEQFFGPGTRLTVL.

The V call is TRBV23-1, the J call TRBJ1-5, with D maybe TRBD1 (6 bases). TRBV23-1 is an ORF, with its function uncertain. The V and J ends lost 4 bases and 6 bases respectively, with 22 bases between them. This CDR3 has 17 amino acids. CDR3 nucleotide sequence: TGCGCCAGCAGTCGCCCCCTCGGGTGGGGGGGCCGTCAGCCCCAGCATTTT. The encoded protein is CASSRPLGWGGRQPQHF.

This clonotype was recorded only once. This chain links TRBV15 with TRBJ2-1; 15 bases align to TRBD2. This CDR3 comprises 16 residues. V was clipped by 2 bases and J by 9 bases; unmatched bases: 5. Germline values: CDR1 LNHNV, CDR2 YYDKDF (reference sequence). CDR3 sequence (DNA): TGTGCCACCAGCAGAACCGGGACTAGCGGGAGGATTGAGCAGTTCTTC. As protein: CATSRTGTSGRIEQFF.

The CDR3 sequence is CSATSTVESYNSPLHF. As DNA, the CDR3 is TGCAGTGCTACTTCGACAGTAGAGTCCTATAATTCACCCCTCCACTTT. The chain carries TRBV20-1 and TRBJ1-6; D perhaps matches TRBD1 (5 bases). Trimming removed 4 bases at V and 1 base at J, with 14 bases between. The length of the CDR3 is 16 residues. The germline V gene encodes CDR1 DFQATT and CDR2 SNEGSKA (reference sequence).

The rearrangement uses TRBV11-2 and TRBJ2-1; TRBD1 is a possible D gene (6 bases). This CDR3 spans 19 amino acids. Germline CDR1 is SGHAT and CDR2 is FQNNGV. The V gene lost 2 bases and the J gene lost 2 bases, with 22 bases spanning the gap. The CDR3 sequence: CASSLRGYRVSIPYNEQFF. The DNA of the CDR3 is TGTGCCAGCAGCTTAAGGGGGTACAGGGTTTCCATCCCCTACAATGAGCAGTTCTTC.

This rearrangement joins TRBV6-4 to TRBJ2-2; 7 nucleotides match TRBD1. The CDR3 contains 16 residues. Germline CDR1 is MRHNA and CDR2 is SNTAGT. V lost 5 bases and J lost 0; bases outside the gene matches: 6. The CDR3 is CASSIQGPPNTGELFF. The DNA of the CDR3 is TGTGCCAGCAGTATACAGGGGCCTCCGAACACCGGGGAGCTGTTTTTT.

The sample holds a few counts of this clonotype. The genes are TRBV6-6 and TRBJ2-4; D may be TRBD1 (6 bases). The CDR3 has 14 amino acids. Trimming took off 5 bases at V and 10 bases at J, with 18 bases between the two ends. CDR1 MNHNY and CDR2 SVGAGI come from the germline V gene (reference sequence). CDR3 amino acids: CASSPGQKAAIQYF. As DNA, the CDR3 is TGTGCCAGCAGTCCCGGACAGAAGGCAGCAATTCAGTACTTC.

This clonotype has a count of ten or more. The J gene is TRBJ2-1, the V gene TRBV7-9, with D unclear. CDR1 is SEHNR and CDR2 is FQNEAQ in the germline V gene (reference sequence). Trimming shortened V by 1 base and J by 5 bases, and 12 bases separated the two germline ends. The CDR3 totals 15 residues. The CDR3 protein is CASSLGLSLDNEQFF. In DNA, the CDR3 is TGTGCCAGCAGCTTAGGTCTTTCCCTAGACAATGAGCAGTTCTTC. Full variable domain (remainder filled in from reference TRBV7-9 and TRBJ2-1): DTGVSQNPRHKITKRGQNVTFRCDPISEHNRLYWYRQTLGQGPEFLTYFQNEAQLEKSRLLSDRFSAERPKGSFSTLEIQRTEQGDSAMYLCASSLGLSLDNEQFFGPGTRLTVL.

V gene TRBV28 combines with J gene TRBJ2-7; possible D gene TRBD2, 5 bases. Trimming took off 6 bases at V and 6 bases at J, with 12 bases between the two ends. The germline gives CDR1 MDHEN, CDR2 SYDVKM. The CDR3 sequence is 12 residues long. The CDR3 region is CASSPLAGEQYF. CDR3 in DNA: TGTGCCAGCAGCCCCTTGGCGGGCGAGCAGTACTTC.

In nucleotides, the CDR3 is TGTGCCAGCAGCCCCTTGGGTAGGTCCTACGAGCAGTACTTC. It encodes CASSPLGRSYEQYF. This chain links TRBV5-6 with TRBJ2-7; D ambiguous. V was shortened by 4 bases and J by 1 base, with 12 bases between the two germline ends. Germline-derived CDR1 and CDR2 are SGHDT and YYEEEE. CDR3 length: 14 amino acids.

V and J are TRBV20-1 and TRBJ2-5, with TRBD2 identical over 8 bases. This CDR3 has 16 amino acids. With V trimmed by 1 base and J by 4 bases, 11 bases remained unmatched. Germline CDR1 reads DFQATT; CDR2 reads SNEGSKA (reference sequence). CDR3 sequence reads: CSARVFSGKDRETQYF. The CDR3 nucleotides are TGCAGTGCTAGAGTATTTAGCGGGAAAGATCGAGAGACCCAGTACTTC.

J is TRBJ2-1 and V is TRBV11-2; no firm D call. Trimming removed 5 bases from V and 9 bases from J, with 8 bases in between. Germline V gives CDR1 SGHAT, CDR2 FQNNGV. The CDR3 has 11 amino acids. The CDR3 reads CASSNSIEQFF. In nucleotides, the CDR3 is TGTGCCAGCAGCAACTCAATTGAGCAGTTCTTC.

J is TRBJ1-5 and V is TRBV20-1; D not certain. CDR3 length: 12 residues. The germline V and J ends were trimmed by 7 bases and 1 base, with 8 bases remaining between them. Germline CDR1 reads DFQATT; CDR2 reads SNEGSKA (reference sequence). The CDR3 DNA reads TGCAGTGAAGGGTCGAGCAATCAGCCCCAGCATTTT. Translation gives CSEGSSNQPQHF.

V is TRBV28 and J is TRBJ2-5, with TRBD1 identical over 8 bases. The J segment lost 4 bases and the V segment lost 7 bases, leaving 5 bases of the junction unmatched. CDR1 and CDR2 from the germline V gene are MDHEN and SYDVKM. The CDR3 spans 13 residues. The CDR3 loop reads CASTPGQGETQYF. CDR3 bases: TGTGCCAGCACCCCCGGACAGGGAGAGACCCAGTACTTC.

The chain couples TRBV5-1 to TRBJ2-5; 10 bases fit TRBD2. CDR3 length: 14 amino acids. The V gene end was trimmed by 4 bases and the J gene end by 5 bases; junction bases not matched to a gene: 5. Germline-derived CDR1 and CDR2 are SGHRS and YFSETQ. CDR3 loop: CASSPSGSMETQYF. The CDR3 coding sequence is TGCGCCAGCAGCCCTAGCGGGAGTATGGAGACCCAGTACTTC.